These T cell receptor beta chains were read from a single sample in a study of T cells in Graves' hyperthyroidism and ophthalmopathy. MiXCR was run by TCRdb on the multiplex PCR reads, yielding one entry per CDR3 protein. The data hold hundreds of thousands of distinct CDR3 sequences, with around 15% observed a single time. Sequenced material: blood. Every receptor here comes from a woman between 35 and 50 years old with Graves' ophthalmopathy. Both conserved end residues are trimmed from each CDR3.

CDR3 length	V gene	CDR3 protein
13	TRBV19	ASSMGGWSTDTQY
17	TRBV19	ASSRGLGGRVYDNQPQH
13	TRBV27	ASTPTGVNTGELF
11	TRBV12-3/TRBV12-4	ASSSDRVYTIY
11	TRBV6-1	ASGYGTDYEQY
13	TRBV28	ASSLSGQGGQPQH
14	TRBV6-1	ASSPQWDFSADTQY
12	TRBV12-3/TRBV12-4	ASSRAQGDYEQY
16	TRBV19	ASSIVGTSGGTYNEQF
14	TRBV7-9	ASSSLLWGGTDTPY
12	TRBV29-1	SVEVSTVPYEQY
14	TRBV30	AWSVRSAATNSPLH
11	TRBV6-6	ASSYDLTEPQH
11	TRBV2	ASRAWANTEAF
13	TRBV20-1	SARDAGGYNSPLH
15	TRBV28	ASSLLFGDTKYNEQF
12	TRBV20-1	SARWGLYQETQY
13	TRBV20-1	SAETGESSYNEQF
10	TRBV2	ARGTAGNTIY
12	TRBV30	AWSWDRGYNEQF
13	TRBV6-5	ASSYSRGRHYGYT
20	TRBV6-5	ASSYSPPPGQGGLATNEKLF
11	TRBV29-1	SVDRVISDTQY
12	TRBV18	ASSPSGSDNEQF
11	TRBV7-6	ASTTGTPYEQY
11	TRBV14	ASSLRQTDGYT
14	TRBV5-1	ASSSEAGGGVDTQY
11	TRBV2	ATSQTGNQPQH
15	TRBV12-3/TRBV12-4	ASTPFPWTGGDETQY
16	TRBV5-5	ASSLGDLRSQAGNTIY
10	TRBV14	ASSRASSTQY
13	TRBV6-5	ASSYSGAGIYGYT
13	TRBV11-3	ASSFRRATIDEQF